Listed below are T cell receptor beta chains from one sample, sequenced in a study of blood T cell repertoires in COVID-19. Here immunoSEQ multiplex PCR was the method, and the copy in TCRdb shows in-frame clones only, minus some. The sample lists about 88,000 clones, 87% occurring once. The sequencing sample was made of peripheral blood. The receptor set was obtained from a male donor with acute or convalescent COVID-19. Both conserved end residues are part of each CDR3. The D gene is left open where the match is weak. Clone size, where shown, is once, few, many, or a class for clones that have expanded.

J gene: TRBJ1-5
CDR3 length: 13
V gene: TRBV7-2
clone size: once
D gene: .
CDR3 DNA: TGTGCCAGCAGCTTAGTATTCGATCAGCCCCAGCATTTT
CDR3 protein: CASSLVFDQPQHF

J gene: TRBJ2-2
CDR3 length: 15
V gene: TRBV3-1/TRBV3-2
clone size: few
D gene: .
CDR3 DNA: TGTGCCAGCAGCCAGACGACAGGGAACACCGGGGAGCTGTTTTTT
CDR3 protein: CASSQTTGNTGELFF

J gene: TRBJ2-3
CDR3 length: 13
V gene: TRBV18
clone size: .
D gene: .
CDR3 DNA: TGTGCCAGCTCGCCTACTGAAGCAGATACGCAGTATTTT
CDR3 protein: CASSPTEADTQYF

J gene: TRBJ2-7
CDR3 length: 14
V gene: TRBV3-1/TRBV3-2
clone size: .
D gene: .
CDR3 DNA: TGTGCCAGCAGCCAAGATGGCAGGGCCCACGAGCAGTACTTC
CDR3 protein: CASSQDGRAHEQYF

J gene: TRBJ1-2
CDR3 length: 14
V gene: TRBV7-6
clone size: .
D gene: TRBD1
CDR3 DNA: TGTGCCAGCAGCCCGGGACAGGGGGACTATGGCTACACCTTC
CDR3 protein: CASSPGQGDYGYTF

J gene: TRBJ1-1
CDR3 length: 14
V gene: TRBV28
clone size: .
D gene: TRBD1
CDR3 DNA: TGTGCCAGCAGACACAGGGGAAGAACCACTGAAGCTTTCTTT
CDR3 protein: CASRHRGRTTEAFF

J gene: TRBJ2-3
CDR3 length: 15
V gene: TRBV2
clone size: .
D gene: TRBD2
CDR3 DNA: TGTGCCAGCACTTTCGGTAGCGGGGGCAGAGATACGCAGTATTTT
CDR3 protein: CASTFGSGGRDTQYF

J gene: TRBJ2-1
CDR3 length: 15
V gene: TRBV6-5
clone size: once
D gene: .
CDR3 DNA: TGTGCCAGCAGGAGGACTAAGTACTCCTACAATGAGCAGTTCTTC
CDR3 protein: CASRRTKYSYNEQFF

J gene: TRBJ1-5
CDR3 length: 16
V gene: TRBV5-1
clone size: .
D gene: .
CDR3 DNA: TGCGCCAGCAGCTTGGGCACCTCGGGGAACAATCAGCCCCAGCATTTT
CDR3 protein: CASSLGTSGNNQPQHF

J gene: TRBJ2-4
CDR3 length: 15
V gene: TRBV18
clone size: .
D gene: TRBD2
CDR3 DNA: TGTGCCAGCTCACGGACTAGCGGGGCGGGGGTCATTCAGTACTTC
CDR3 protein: CASSRTSGAGVIQYF

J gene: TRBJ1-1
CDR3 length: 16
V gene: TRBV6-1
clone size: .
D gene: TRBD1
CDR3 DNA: TGTGCCAGCAGTGAGCCCTACAGGGGGGGGAACACTGAAGCTTTCTTT
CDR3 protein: CASSEPYRGGNTEAFF

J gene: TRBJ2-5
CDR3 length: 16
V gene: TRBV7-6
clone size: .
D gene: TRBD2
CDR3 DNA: TGTGCCAGCAGCTTACTCGGCGCGGGGGTCCAAGAGACCCAGTACTTC
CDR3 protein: CASSLLGAGVQETQYF

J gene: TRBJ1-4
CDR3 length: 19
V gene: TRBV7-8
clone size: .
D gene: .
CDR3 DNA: TGTGCCAGCAGCTTACACATGGGGGGGGGAAGACCCTTTACTGAAAAACTGTTTTTT
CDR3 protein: CASSLHMGGGRPFTEKLFF

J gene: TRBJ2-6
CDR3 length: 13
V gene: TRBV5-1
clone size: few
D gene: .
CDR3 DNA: TGCGCCAGCAGCCTCTCTGGGGCCAACGTCCTGACTTTC
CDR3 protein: CASSLSGANVLTF

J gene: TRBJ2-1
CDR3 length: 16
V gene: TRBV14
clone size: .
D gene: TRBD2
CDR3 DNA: TGTGCCAGCAGCCTCATAGCGGGGGGACTTTACAATGAGCAGTTCTTC
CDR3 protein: CASSLIAGGLYNEQFF

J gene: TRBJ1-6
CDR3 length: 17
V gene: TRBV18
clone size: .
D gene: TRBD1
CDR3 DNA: TGTGCCAGCTCACCGACCGGACAGGGGGCGATCTGGGCACCCCTCCACTTT
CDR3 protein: CASSPTGQGAIWAPLHF

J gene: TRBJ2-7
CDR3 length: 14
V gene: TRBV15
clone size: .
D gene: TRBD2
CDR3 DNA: TGTGCCACCAGCAGAGGCTGGGAGGGACGCGAGCAGTACTTC
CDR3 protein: CATSRGWEGREQYF

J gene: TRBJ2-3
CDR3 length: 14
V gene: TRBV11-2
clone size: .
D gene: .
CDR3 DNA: TGTGCCAGCAGCTTCAGAACCAGCACAGATACGCAGTATTTT
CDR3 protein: CASSFRTSTDTQYF

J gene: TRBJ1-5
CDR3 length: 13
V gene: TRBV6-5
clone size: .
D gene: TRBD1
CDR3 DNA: TGTGCCAGCAGCGGCGCAGGGGGTCAGCCCCAGCATTTT
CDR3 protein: CASSGAGGQPQHF

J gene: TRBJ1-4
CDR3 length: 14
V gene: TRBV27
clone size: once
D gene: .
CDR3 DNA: TGTGCCAGCAGTTTGGAGGGGTTTCAGGAAAAACTGTTTTTT
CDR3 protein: CASSLEGFQEKLFF

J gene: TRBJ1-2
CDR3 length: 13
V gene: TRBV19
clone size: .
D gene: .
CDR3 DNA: TGTGCCAGTAGTAAGACAGAATCCTATGGCTACACCTTC
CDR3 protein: CASSKTESYGYTF

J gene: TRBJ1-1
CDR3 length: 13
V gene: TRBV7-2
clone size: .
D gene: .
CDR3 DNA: TGTGCCAGCAGCTTGACAGTGAACACTGAAGCTTTCTTT
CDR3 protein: CASSLTVNTEAFF

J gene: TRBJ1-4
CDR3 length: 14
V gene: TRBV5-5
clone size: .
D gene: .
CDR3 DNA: TGTGCCAGCAGCTTTAGCGGGGCTAATGAAAAACTGTTTTTT
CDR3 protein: CASSFSGANEKLFF

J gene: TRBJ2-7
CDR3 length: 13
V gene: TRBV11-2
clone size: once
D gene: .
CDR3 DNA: TGTGCCAGCAGTGTATGGAGGGCCTACGAGCAGTACTTC
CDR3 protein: CASSVWRAYEQYF

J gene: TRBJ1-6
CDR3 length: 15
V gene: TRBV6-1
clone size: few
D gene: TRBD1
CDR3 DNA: TGTGCCAGCAGTGACCTGGGGACAGAGAATTCACCCCTCCACTTT
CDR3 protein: CASSDLGTENSPLHF

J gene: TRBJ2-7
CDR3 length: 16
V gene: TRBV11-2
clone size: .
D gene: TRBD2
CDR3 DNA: TGTGCCAGCAGCTCAGTGCTAGCGGGGGGGCCCCACGAGCAGTACTTC
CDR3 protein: CASSSVLAGGPHEQYF

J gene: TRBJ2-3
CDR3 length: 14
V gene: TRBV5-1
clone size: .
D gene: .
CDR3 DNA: TGCGCCAGCACGACAGGCCCTAGCACAGATACGCAGTATTTT
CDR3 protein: CASTTGPSTDTQYF

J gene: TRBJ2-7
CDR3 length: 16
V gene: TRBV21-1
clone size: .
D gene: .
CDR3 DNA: TGTGCCAGCAGCAAAGACGTGACGGAGAAAAACAACGAGCAGTACTTC
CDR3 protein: CASSKDVTEKNNEQYF

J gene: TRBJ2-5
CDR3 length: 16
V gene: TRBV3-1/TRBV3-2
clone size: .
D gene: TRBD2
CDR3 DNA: TGTGCCAGCAGCCAAGGGGCGGGGGGCGAGGGAGAGACCCAGTACTTC
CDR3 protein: CASSQGAGGEGETQYF

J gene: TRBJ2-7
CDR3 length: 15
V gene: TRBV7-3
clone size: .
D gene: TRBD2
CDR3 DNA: TGTGCCAGCAGCGCCTCCGGGACTAGCAAGGGCGAGCAGTACTTC
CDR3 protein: CASSASGTSKGEQYF

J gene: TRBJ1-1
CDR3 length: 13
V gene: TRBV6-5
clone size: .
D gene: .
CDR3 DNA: TGTGCCAGCAGTTACTCAGGGGGAACTGAAGCTTTCTTT
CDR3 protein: CASSYSGGTEAFF

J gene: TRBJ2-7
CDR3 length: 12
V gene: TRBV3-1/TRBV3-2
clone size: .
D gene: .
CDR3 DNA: TGTGCCAGCAGCCAAGTTAGTTTCGAGCAGTACTTC
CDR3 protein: CASSQVSFEQYF

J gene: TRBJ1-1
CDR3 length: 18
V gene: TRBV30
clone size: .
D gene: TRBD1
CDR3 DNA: TGTGCCTGGAGTCAATTAGGACAGGGCATTATAATGAACACTGAAGCTTTCTTT
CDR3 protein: CAWSQLGQGIIMNTEAFF

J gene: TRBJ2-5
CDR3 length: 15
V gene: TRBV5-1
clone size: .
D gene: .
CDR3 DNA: TGCGCCAGCTCCAGATCCAGGGGACCTATGGAGACCCAGTACTTC
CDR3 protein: CASSRSRGPMETQYF

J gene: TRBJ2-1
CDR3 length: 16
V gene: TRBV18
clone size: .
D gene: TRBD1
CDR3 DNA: TGTGCCAGCTCAGTTCAAACGGGACAGACTAACAATGAGCAGTTCTTC
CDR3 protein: CASSVQTGQTNNEQFF

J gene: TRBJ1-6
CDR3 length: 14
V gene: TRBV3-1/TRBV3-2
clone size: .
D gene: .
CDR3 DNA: TGTGCCAGCAGCCCAGGGTTTCGGTACTCACCCCTCCACTTT
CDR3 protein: CASSPGFRYSPLHF

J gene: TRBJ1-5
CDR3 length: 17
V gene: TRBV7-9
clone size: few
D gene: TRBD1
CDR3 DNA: TGTGCCAGCAGCGCGTCACAGGGGGCTATGGTCAATCAGCCCCAGCATTTT
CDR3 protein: CASSASQGAMVNQPQHF

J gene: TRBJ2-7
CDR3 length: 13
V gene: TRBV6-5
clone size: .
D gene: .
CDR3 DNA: TGTGCCAGCACGCAAGACCCAGGCTACGAGCAGTACTTC
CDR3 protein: CASTQDPGYEQYF

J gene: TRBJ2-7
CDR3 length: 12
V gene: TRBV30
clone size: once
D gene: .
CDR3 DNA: TGTGCCTGGAGTTCTAGCTCCTACGAGCAGTACTTC
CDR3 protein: CAWSSSSYEQYF

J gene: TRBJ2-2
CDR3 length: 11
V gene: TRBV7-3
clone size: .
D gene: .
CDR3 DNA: TGTGCCAGCAGCTTCGCCGGGGAGCTGTTTTTT
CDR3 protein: CASSFAGELFF

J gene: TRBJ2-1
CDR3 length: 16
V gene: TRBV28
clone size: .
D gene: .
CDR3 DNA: TGTGCCAGCACCGACTACGGGGGACGGAACTACAATGAGCAGTTCTTC
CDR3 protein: CASTDYGGRNYNEQFF

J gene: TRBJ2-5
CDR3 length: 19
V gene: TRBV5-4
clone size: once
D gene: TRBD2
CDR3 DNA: TGTGCCAGCAGCTTGGCTCCCGTGGGGAGCGGGGGGGAACAAGAGACCCAGTACTTC
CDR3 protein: CASSLAPVGSGGEQETQYF

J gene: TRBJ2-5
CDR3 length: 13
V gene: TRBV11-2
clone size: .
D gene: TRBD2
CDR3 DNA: TGTGCCAGCAGCTCGGGGGGACAAGAGACCCAGTACTTC
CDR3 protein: CASSSGGQETQYF